The entry below describes one T cell receptor beta chain. The sample is drawn from a study of blood T cell repertoires in COVID-19. Whole-study context: COVID-19 samples from acute and convalescent phases originated in the United States, Italy and Spain.

Per the original methods: How many nucleated cells were present was estimated from reference gene primer amplification. Clones were sequenced by immunoSEQ multiplex PCR, and TCRdb holds only the in-frame ones, with some missing. V, J and clone size are taken as reported in that table, and D and trimming were inferred from the DNA itself. The top ten clones hold more than 11% of a sample with roughly 150,000 clones, just under 80% of them seen once. This CDR3 is 17 amino acids long. Trimming at V came to 2 bases and at J to 6 bases, leaving 11 bases not matched to a gene. Looked up from germline, CDR1 is SGHRS and CDR2 is YFSETQ.

The chain employs TRBV5-1 and TRBJ2-1; 10 positions agree with TRBD1. The receptor comes from a woman of 80 years or more with acute or convalescent COVID-19. Sequencing was carried out using peripheral blood. The CDR3 protein is CASSLDVVRTGGNEQFF. DNA for the CDR3: TGCGCCAGCAGCTTAGACGTTGTACGGACAGGGGGCAATGAGCAGTTCTTC.